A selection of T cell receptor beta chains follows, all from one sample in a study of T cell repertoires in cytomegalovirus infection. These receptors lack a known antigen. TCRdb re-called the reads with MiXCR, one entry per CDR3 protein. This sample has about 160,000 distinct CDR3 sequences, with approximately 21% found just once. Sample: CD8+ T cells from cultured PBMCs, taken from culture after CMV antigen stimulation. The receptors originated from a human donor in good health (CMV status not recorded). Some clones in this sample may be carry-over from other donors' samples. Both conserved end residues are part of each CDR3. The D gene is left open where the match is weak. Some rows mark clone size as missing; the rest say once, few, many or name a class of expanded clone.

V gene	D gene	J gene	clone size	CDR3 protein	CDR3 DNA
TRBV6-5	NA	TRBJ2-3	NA	CASSYMPTPALNTDTQYF	TGTGCCAGCAGTTACATGCCGACACCGGCCCTAAACACAGATACGCAGTATTTT
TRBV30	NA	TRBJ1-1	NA	CAWSVSGGTEAFF	TGTGCCTGGAGTGTAAGTGGGGGAACTGAAGCTTTCTTT
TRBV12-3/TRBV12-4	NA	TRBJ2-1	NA	CASSPGSSYNEQFF	TGTGCCAGCAGTCCCGGAAGCTCCTACAATGAGCAGTTCTTC
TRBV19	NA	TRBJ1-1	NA	CASSILEASNRATEAFF	TGTGCCAGTAGTATCTTAGAGGCAAGTAATCGGGCCACTGAAGCTTTCTTT
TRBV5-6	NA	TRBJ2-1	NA	CASSSPKDGAYNEQFF	TGTGCCAGCAGCTCCCCTAAGGACGGTGCCTACAATGAGCAGTTCTTC
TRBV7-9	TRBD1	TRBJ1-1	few	CASSRQGGYNTEAFF	TGTGCCAGCAGTCGACAGGGAGGGTATAACACTGAAGCTTTCTTT
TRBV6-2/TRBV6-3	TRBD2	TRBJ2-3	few	CASRGLAGGRDTQYF	TGTGCCAGCAGAGGACTAGCGGGGGGGAGAGATACGCAGTATTTT
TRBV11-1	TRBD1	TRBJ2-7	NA	CASSARDREPYEQYF	TGTGCCAGCAGCGCACGGGACAGGGAACCCTACGAGCAGTACTTC
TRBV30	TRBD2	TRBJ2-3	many	CAWWTSGTDTQYF	TGTGCCTGGTGGACTAGCGGCACAGATACGCAGTATTTT
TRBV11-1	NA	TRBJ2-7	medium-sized	CASSLGWGSHEQYF	TGTGCCAGCAGCTTAGGTTGGGGCAGCCACGAGCAGTACTTC